Each of the 19 T cell receptor beta chains below was sequenced from the same sample in a study of blood T cell repertoires in COVID-19. The table came from immunoSEQ multiplex PCR; TCRdb's copy has only in-frame clones and leaves some out. The sample carries about 160,000 clones, 84% recorded once. The sample taken for sequencing was PBMCs or T cells enriched from blood (not recorded which). The receptors derive from a woman aged 50 to 60 who had recovered from COVID-19.

The rearrangement joins TRBV3-1 (or the pseudogene TRBV3-2) to TRBJ2-3; 9 nucleotides line up with TRBD1. V lost 8 bases to trimming and J lost 0 bases; unmatched junction nucleotides: 9. The length of the CDR3 is 16 residues. CDR1 is LGHDT and CDR2 is YNNKEL in the germline V gene (reference sequence). CDR3 sequence (DNA): TGTGCCAGCGGACGGGGGACAGGGCTAAGCACAGATACGCAGTATTTT. It codes for CASGRGTGLSTDTQYF.

This clone was seen a few times. This chain uses TRBV4-2 with TRBJ2-6; 7 bases agree with TRBD2. V lost 0 bases, J lost 2 bases, and 4 bases stayed unmatched. Germline CDR1 is LGHNA and CDR2 is YNFKEQ. This CDR3 is 17 amino acids long. The CDR3 loop reads CASSQEGRGAGANVLTF. CDR3 DNA: TGTGCCAGCAGCCAAGAAGGGAGGGGTGCTGGGGCCAACGTCCTGACTTTC.

A few counts support this clone. The DNA for the CDR3 is TGTGCCAGCAGCTTACGGGTGAATCAGCCCCAGCATTTT. Amino acid sequence: CASSLRVNQPQHF. This chain uses TRBV7-2 with TRBJ1-5; D gene uncertain. Germline CDR1 is SGHTA and CDR2 is FQGNSA. This CDR3 spans 13 amino acids. The ends were cut back, 2 bases at V and 4 bases at J, with 6 bases in the middle. Variable domain in full (rest from reference TRBV7-2 and TRBJ1-5): GAGVSQSPSNKVTEKGKDVELRCDPISGHTALYWYRQSLGQGLEFLIYFQGNSAPDKSGLPSDRFSAERTGGSVSTLTIQRTQQEDSAVYLCASSLRVNQPQHFGDGTRLSIL.

This chain joins TRBV6-5 and TRBJ2-1; 9 nucleotides line up with TRBD2. Germline V CDR1 and CDR2: MNHEY, SVGAGI. This CDR3 contains 16 residues. Trimming took 0 bases from V and 8 from J; bases not matched to a gene: 8. DNA of the CDR3: TGTGCCAGCAGTTACTCGATGGCTAGCGGGATCTATGAGCAGTTCTTC. Protein sequence: CASSYSMASGIYEQFF.

The J gene is TRBJ2-3, the V gene TRBV19; 12 positions match TRBD2. The CDR3 loop spans 16 amino acids. V was pared by 4 bases and J by 5 bases, with 7 bases of the junction left unmatched. In germline, CDR1 is LNHDA, CDR2 SQIVND (reference sequence). The DNA of the CDR3 is TGTGCCAGTAGTACCCGGACTAGCGGGAAGATAGATACGCAGTATTTT. Translation gives CASSTRTSGKIDTQYF.

The chain joins TRBV5-1 to TRBJ1-4, with D possibly being TRBD1 (6 bases). The CDR3 totals 13 residues. Trimming took 5 bases from V and 3 from J, leaving 8 bases between them. Germline V gene lookup returns CDR1 SGHRS and CDR2 YFSETQ. CDR3 in amino acids: CASSQGSNEKLFF. The CDR3 DNA sequence: TGCGCCAGCAGTCAGGGGTCTAATGAAAAACTGTTTTTT. Variable domain in full (rest from reference TRBV5-1 and TRBJ1-4): KAGVTQTPRYLIKTRGQQVTLSCSPISGHRSVSWYQQTPGQGLQFLFEYFSETQRNKGNFPGRFSGRQFSNSRSEMNVSTLELGDSALYLCASSQGSNEKLFFGSGTQLSVL.

The rearrangement joins TRBV28 to TRBJ2-7; 9 positions agree with TRBD1. The junction had 4 bases not matched to a gene; V was cut back by 7 bases and J by 3 bases. Germline CDR1 is MDHEN and CDR2 is SYDVKM. This CDR3 has 13 residues. CDR3 region: CASIGTGLYEQYF. Written as DNA, the CDR3 is TGTGCCAGCATTGGGACAGGGCTCTACGAGCAGTACTTC.

The chain joins TRBV11-3 to TRBJ1-1, with a tentative D call TRBD1 (5 bases). The CDR3 runs to 14 residues. Trimming left V 5 bases short and J 3 bases short, with 13 bases between. Looked up from germline, CDR1 is SGHNT and CDR2 is YENEEA. CDR3 coding DNA: TGTGCCAGCAGCCCCCCAGGGCTAGACACTGAAGCTTTCTTT. Translated: CASSPPGLDTEAFF.

V is TRBV5-5 and J is TRBJ1-1; D is unresolved. This CDR3 is 15 amino acids long. Germline V gives CDR1 SGHKS, CDR2 YYEKEE (reference sequence). V was clipped by 2 bases and J by 0 bases, with 11 bases between them. CDR3 in DNA: TGTGCCAGCAGCTTCTGGGGAGGGCTGAACACTGAAGCTTTCTTT. This codes for CASSFWGGLNTEAFF. The variable domain in full, with the rest retrieved from reference TRBV5-5 and TRBJ1-1, is DAGVTQSPTHLIKTRGQQVTLRCSPISGHKSVSWYQQVLGQGPQFIFQYYEKEERGRGNFPDRFSARQFPNYSSELNVNALLLGDSALYLCASSFWGGLNTEAFFGQGTRLTVV.

There are a few counts of this clone. This rearrangement joins TRBV7-2 to TRBJ2-1; the match to TRBD2 covers 7 bases. Germline lookup yields CDR1 SGHTA and CDR2 FQGNSA. The CDR3 has 14 residues. V lost 3 bases, J lost 4 bases, and 3 bases stayed unmatched. CDR3 sequence reads: CASSFSGGYNEQFF. CDR3 in DNA: TGTGCCAGCAGCTTCTCGGGGGGATACAATGAGCAGTTCTTC.

The rearrangement links TRBV10-3 to TRBJ2-7, with 7 bases lining up with TRBD1. Trimming cost V 5 bases and J 4 bases; bases outside gene matches: 11. The germline V gene encodes CDR1 ENHRY and CDR2 SYGVKD. The CDR3 length is 15 residues. The chain's CDR3 is CAISRLTGERYEQYF. For the CDR3, the DNA is TGTGCCATCAGTAGGCTCACAGGGGAGCGATACGAGCAGTACTTC.

This clone was counted a few times. The J gene is TRBJ2-3, the V gene TRBV9; D call uncertain. CDR3 length: 13 residues. Trimming stripped 0 bases from V and 5 bases from J, with 7 bases between. Germline CDR1 SGDLS, CDR2 YYNGEE. CDR3 amino acids: CASSVGHQDTQYF. CDR3 nucleotides: TGTGCCAGCAGCGTAGGTCATCAAGATACGCAGTATTTT.

Only one count was recorded for this clone. This chain links TRBV6-5 with TRBJ2-1, with 8 positions matching TRBD1. Germline V lookup: CDR1 MNHEY, CDR2 SVGAGI. J lost 1 base, V lost 9 bases, and 8 bases had no gene match. The CDR3 sequence is 15 residues long. The DNA of the CDR3 is TGTGCCAGTGCGAGGGACAGGAATTCCTACAATGAGCAGTTCTTC. It translates to CASARDRNSYNEQFF.

J is TRBJ1-6 and V is TRBV19; D not resolved. Trimming shortened V by 5 bases and J by 10 bases, and 12 bases separated the two germline ends. This CDR3 comprises 13 residues. CDR1 and CDR2 from the germline V gene are LNHDA and SQIVND (reference sequence). For the CDR3, the DNA is TGTGCCAGTAGTGACTTCAGAGACTCACCCCTCCACTTT. This gives the protein CASSDFRDSPLHF.

CDR3: CASSNRLASEQFF. The CDR3 region has the DNA TGTGCCAGCAGCAACAGACTAGCATCTGAGCAGTTCTTC. The gene calls are TRBV3-1 (or the pseudogene TRBV3-2) and TRBJ2-1; TRBD2 aligns across 7 bases. Per germline, CDR1 LGHDT and CDR2 YNNKEL (reference sequence). With V trimmed by 5 bases and J by 9 bases, 7 bases remained unmatched. CDR3 length: 13 amino acids.

The chain links TRBV9 to TRBJ2-5; TRBD2 matches 16 bases. V lost 4 bases to trimming and J lost 3 bases; unmatched junction nucleotides: 3. There are 16 residues in the CDR3. CDR1 and CDR2 from the germline V gene are SGDLS and YYNGEE. The CDR3 DNA is TGTGCCAGCAGCCTGGGACTAGCGGGGGGGGAAGAGACCCAGTACTTC. As protein: CASSLGLAGGEETQYF.

The gene calls are TRBV3-1 (or the pseudogene TRBV3-2) and TRBJ2-5; a weak D match, TRBD2 (6 bases). The V gene's germline CDR1 is LGHDT and CDR2 YNNKEL (reference sequence). The CDR3 covers 14 residues. The V and J ends lost 5 bases and 9 bases respectively, with 19 bases between them. The DNA of the CDR3 is TGTGCCAGCAGCAAGACTAGTTTCGCAGTGGCCCAGTACTTC. It specifies CASSKTSFAVAQYF.

V and J are TRBV28 and TRBJ2-1; no definite D call. The V gene's germline CDR1 is MDHEN and CDR2 SYDVKM. The length of the CDR3 is 10 residues. V dropped 2 bases and J dropped 10 bases, with 3 bases sitting between them. The CDR3 sequence: CASSLREQFF. Written as DNA, the CDR3 is TGTGCCAGCAGTTTACGGGAGCAGTTCTTC.

This clone was seen just once. The chain recombines TRBV7-3 with TRBJ1-6, with 8 bases that match TRBD1. Losses at the gene ends were 6 bases for V and 9 bases for J; bases not matched to a gene: 7. Germline loops: CDR1 SGHTA, CDR2 FQGTGA. There are 14 residues in the CDR3. CDR3 protein: CASREGTGSSPLHF. CDR3 bases: TGTGCCAGCAGGGAGGGGACAGGATCTTCACCCCTCCACTTT.